A single sample is the source of the 13 T cell receptor beta chains below, sequenced in a study of early T cells in non-severe SARS-CoV-2 infection. MiXCR was run by TCRdb on the 5' RACE reads, yielding one entry per CDR3 protein. The sample contains 40,000 to 55,000 distinct CDR3 sequences, 6% to 8.5% of which appear only once. Sequencing was performed on whole blood. All receptors derive from an adult who was a healthcare worker with PCR-confirmed SARS-CoV-2 infection or an uninfected control (not recorded which).

This clonotype was found many times. The chain joins TRBV6-6 to TRBJ2-1; TRBD2 matches 11 bases. CDR3 length: 16 residues. Looked up from germline, CDR1 is MNHNY and CDR2 is SVGAGI (reference sequence). Trimming took 5 bases from V and 5 from J; bases not matched to a gene: 8. CDR3 loop: CASSKLGLADNNEQFF. CDR3 nucleotides: TGTGCCAGCAGTAAGCTGGGACTAGCGGACAACAATGAGCAGTTCTTC.

This clonotype appeared many times. The CDR3: CASSQEAGQGYGYTF. In nucleotides, the CDR3 is TGCGCCAGCAGCCAAGAAGCGGGGCAAGGCTATGGCTACACCTTC. The rearrangement links TRBV4-1 to TRBJ1-2; D possibly corresponds to TRBD1 (5 bases). The CDR3 is made up of 15 amino acids. V was pared by 0 bases and J by 4 bases, with 12 bases between. CDR1 and CDR2 from the germline V gene are MGHRA and YSYEKL.

This clonotype was recorded many times. This sequence joins TRBV6-5 and TRBJ2-3; a possible D gene is TRBD1 (5 bases). Germline assignment: CDR1 MNHEY and CDR2 SVGAGI. The CDR3 has 13 amino acids. V lost 6 bases and J lost 3, with 10 bases in between. The DNA of the CDR3 is TGTGCCAGCAGGCTATCAGGGACAGATACGCAGTATTTT. Amino acid sequence: CASRLSGTDTQYF.

This clonotype was counted at least ten times. This chain links TRBV4-3 with TRBJ1-3; 8 bases fit TRBD1. V trimming: 3 bases; J trimming: 2 bases; junction bases outside the gene matches: 0. CDR3 length: 14 amino acids. The germline V gene has CDR1 LGHNA and CDR2 YSLEER. The chain's CDR3 is CASSQDRAGNTIYF. The CDR3 nucleotides are TGCGCCAGCAGCCAGGACAGGGCTGGAAACACCATATATTTT.

This clonotype was seen at least ten times. The chain combines TRBV20-1 with TRBJ1-1; D gene ambiguous. The CDR3 length is 13 residues. CDR1 is DFQATT, CDR2 SNEGSKA, per germline (reference sequence). Trimming left V 3 bases short and J 1 base short, with 9 bases between. Here the CDR3 reads CSARVGGNTEAFF. The CDR3 nucleotides are TGCAGTGCTAGGGTAGGCGGGAACACTGAAGCTTTCTTT.

The rearrangement uses TRBV4-1 and TRBJ2-3; TRBD1 aligns across 8 bases. Germline values: CDR1 MGHRA, CDR2 YSYEKL. The J segment lost 1 base and the V segment lost 3 bases, leaving 15 bases of the junction unmatched. This CDR3 contains 19 residues. The CDR3 DNA reads TGCGCCAGCAGCCACGGACAGGGTCGTAATTCATTGGGCACAGATACGCAGTATTTT. This translates into CASSHGQGRNSLGTDTQYF.

The table lists this clonotype with many counts. This rearrangement joins TRBV27 to TRBJ1-5; D might be TRBD1 (5 bases). Looked up from germline, CDR1 is MNHEY and CDR2 is SMNVEV (reference sequence). CDR3 length: 16 residues. V lost 6 bases and J 4 bases, leaving 19 bases between the germline ends. Written as DNA, the CDR3 is TGTGCCAGCAGATCCTTCTTGAGGGGTGAGAATCAGCCCCAGCATTTT. This translates into CASRSFLRGENQPQHF.

This clonotype was counted many times. The CDR3 DNA reads TGTGCCATCAGTGAGTCCGGGGGGATACAAGAGACCCAGTACTTC. Its translation is CAISESGGIQETQYF. The chain combines TRBV10-3 with TRBJ2-5; 7 bases are a match to TRBD2. V lost 0 bases and J lost 2; bases outside the gene matches: 3. The CDR3 extends over 15 amino acids. The germline gives CDR1 ENHRY, CDR2 SYGVKD.

At least ten counts were recorded for this clonotype. The chain has TRBV20-1 and TRBJ2-2, with TRBD2 matching over 8 bases. Germline CDR1 DFQATT, CDR2 SNEGSKA (reference sequence). The CDR3 is 14 residues long. V shed 6 bases and J 6 bases; nucleotides not matched to a gene: 9. The CDR3: CSASGGAVAGELFF. The CDR3 coding sequence is TGCAGTGCCTCCGGGGGGGCCGTAGCCGGGGAGCTGTTTTTT.

This clonotype showed up many times. The V and J genes are TRBV27 and TRBJ2-1; 8 bases map to TRBD2. V was clipped by 3 bases and J by 9 bases; unmatched bases: 13. CDR3 length: 16 amino acids. Germline values: CDR1 MNHEY, CDR2 SMNVEV (reference sequence). CDR3 in amino acids: CASSFRRGGVSSEQFF. In nucleotides, the CDR3 is TGTGCCAGCAGTTTTAGACGGGGGGGCGTAAGTAGTGAGCAGTTCTTC.

In its sample, this clonotype was seen many times. The chain couples TRBV24-1 to TRBJ2-1; 8 nucleotides match TRBD2. V lost 4 bases and J lost 9; bases outside the gene matches: 7. This CDR3 contains 14 residues. Per germline, CDR1 KGHDR and CDR2 SFDVKD. As DNA, the CDR3 is TGTGCCACCAGTGACCCGGGACTAGGGGGTGAGCAGTTCTTC. Amino acid sequence: CATSDPGLGGEQFF.

This clonotype came up many times. The V gene is TRBV19, the J gene TRBJ2-7; 9 bases match TRBD1. CDR1 and CDR2 from the germline V gene are LNHDA and SQIVND (reference sequence). With V trimmed by 4 bases and J by 2 bases, 9 bases remained unmatched. The CDR3 loop spans 16 amino acids. CDR3 bases: TGTGCCAGTAGTACCGCCGGGACAGGGTTCACCTACGAGCAGTACTTC. Protein sequence: CASSTAGTGFTYEQYF.

The chain's CDR3 is CASRVDPDTQYF. The CDR3 bases are TGTGCCAGCAGAGTGGACCCAGATACGCAGTATTTT. J is TRBJ2-3 and V is TRBV11-2; no firm D call. There are 12 residues in the CDR3. The germline V gene has CDR1 SGHAT and CDR2 FQNNGV. The ends were cut back, 6 bases at V and 4 bases at J, with 8 bases in the middle.